Listed below are T cell receptor beta chains from one sample, sequenced in a study of OX40 agonist ivuxolimab in advanced cancers. The table came from immunoSEQ multiplex PCR; TCRdb's copy has only in-frame clones and leaves some out. The sample contains just under 95,000 clones, around 86% of which appear only once. Material: CD4+ or CD8+ T cells sorted from blood, obtained in a trial of the OX40 agonist ivuxolimab. These TCRs come from an adult with an advanced solid tumor such as melanoma, head and neck, liver or kidney cancer. Both conserved end residues are part of each CDR3. The D gene is left open where the match is weak. Some rows have no size entry. The others give once, few or many, or a class for an expanded clone.

D gene,J gene,V gene,clone size,CDR3 protein,CDR3 DNA
-,TRBJ1-6,TRBV5-6,-,CASSPPRGSSYNSPLHF,TGTGCCAGCAGCCCCCCGAGGGGGAGCTCCTATAATTCACCCCTCCACTTT
TRBD2,TRBJ2-2,TRBV19,-,CASTSRGTSGDGELFF,TGTGCCAGTACTTCCCGAGGGACTAGCGGGGACGGGGAGCTGTTTTTT
-,TRBJ1-3,TRBV5-1,-,CASSLGSNTIYF,TGCGCCAGCAGCTTGGGTTCGAACACCATATATTTT
-,TRBJ2-1,TRBV5-1,-,CASSFSDGTEQFF,TGCGCCAGCAGCTTTTCGGACGGAACCGAGCAGTTCTTC
-,TRBJ1-2,TRBV6-1,-,CASSERKNYGYTF,TGTGCCAGCAGTGAGAGGAAAAACTATGGCTACACCTTC
-,TRBJ1-2,TRBV14,-,CASSQVTAYGYTF,TGTGCCAGCAGCCAAGTCACCGCCTATGGCTACACCTTC
TRBD1,TRBJ1-2,TRBV28,-,CASTWDRPNYGYTF,TGTGCCAGCACCTGGGACAGGCCTAACTATGGCTACACCTTC
-,TRBJ2-1,TRBV10-3,-,CAITRDGGEQFF,TGTGCCATCACCAGGGATGGAGGTGAGCAGTTCTTC
TRBD2,TRBJ2-1,TRBV9,-,CASSVVDSGGASEQFF,TGTGCCAGCAGCGTAGTTGATAGCGGGGGGGCAAGTGAGCAGTTCTTC
-,TRBJ2-7,TRBV29-1,-,CSAARGEGISPQQYF,TGCAGCGCCGCCCGAGGAGAGGGAATTAGTCCCCAGCAGTACTTC
-,TRBJ2-1,TRBV5-1,once,CASSFSVLNEQFF,TGCGCCAGCAGCTTTTCGGTTCTCAATGAGCAGTTCTTC
TRBD2,TRBJ2-4,TRBV6-1,-,CASSDTSGGAGGAKNIQYF,TGTGCCAGCAGTGACACTAGCGGGGGGGCCGGAGGAGCCAAAAACATTCAGTACTTC
-,TRBJ2-3,TRBV21-1,once,CASRTRGGTDTQYF,TGTGCCAGCAGAACGCGGGGGGGCACAGATACGCAGTATTTT
-,TRBJ1-6,TRBV11-2,-,CASSLDSGSPGSPLHF,TGTGCCAGCAGCTTAGATTCGGGCAGCCCGGGTTCACCCCTCCACTTT
TRBD1,TRBJ2-7,TRBV19,-,CASSVHGQGLYEQYF,TGTGCCAGTAGTGTCCACGGACAGGGCCTTTACGAGCAGTACTTC
TRBD2,TRBJ2-7,TRBV7-9,-,CASNSAGGNEQYF,TGTGCCAGCAACTCGGCGGGGGGGAATGAGCAGTACTTC
-,TRBJ1-1,TRBV6-1,-,CASKRQNTEAFF,TGTGCCAGCAAGAGGCAGAACACTGAAGCTTTCTTT
-,TRBJ1-2,TRBV11-2,few,CASSSIWRGTHGYTF,TGTGCCAGCAGCTCCATCTGGCGCGGGACGCATGGCTACACCTTC
-,TRBJ2-2,TRBV2,few,CASTLVTPGRGVNTGELFF,TGTGCCAGCACCCTCGTCACCCCGGGTCGTGGAGTAAACACCGGGGAGCTGTTTTTT
-,TRBJ2-3,TRBV5-4,-,CASSLAQPRGDTQYF,TGTGCCAGCAGCTTGGCACAGCCACGGGGAGATACGCAGTATTTT
-,TRBJ1-3,TRBV18,-,CASSPQTVSSGNTIYF,TGTGCCAGCTCGCCCCAGACTGTAAGCTCTGGAAACACCATATATTTT
-,TRBJ1-2,TRBV7-2,-,CASSPPAAIYGYTF,TGTGCCAGCAGCCCCCCGGCAGCCATCTATGGCTACACCTTC
-,TRBJ1-6,TRBV18,once,CASSPGGHNSPLHF,TGTGCCAGCTCACCCGGGGGGCACAATTCACCCCTCCACTTT
-,TRBJ1-4,TRBV4-3,-,CASSQEGTGFNEKLFF,TGCGCCAGCAGCCAAGAGGGGACGGGTTTTAATGAAAAACTGTTTTTT
-,TRBJ1-5,TRBV6-1,few,CASSERYGQPQHF,TGTGCCAGCAGTGAAAGATATGGACAGCCCCAGCATTTT
TRBD1,TRBJ2-5,TRBV5-1,-,CASSYTGQVYQETQYF,TGCGCCAGCAGCTATACGGGACAGGTGTACCAAGAGACCCAGTACTTC
-,TRBJ1-2,TRBV30,once,CAWGNRRQPGGYTF,TGTGCCTGGGGCAACCGACGCCAACCGGGTGGCTACACCTTC
-,TRBJ2-7,TRBV18,-,CASSPTILDYEQYF,TGTGCCAGCTCACCGACCATACTAGACTACGAGCAGTACTTC
TRBD1,TRBJ2-3,TRBV6-6,-,CASRDRGFRDTQYF,TGTGCCAGCAGAGACAGGGGGTTTAGAGATACGCAGTATTTT